This TCR beta chain stems from a study of T cell responses to AZD1222 COVID-19 vaccine. Across the study: Second-dose groups at about 4 or about 12 weeks were pooled.

Assay used: immunoSEQ multiplex PCR; TCRdb lists only in-frame clones, some missing. The sample shows under 130,000 clones, under 95% of them seen only once. With 5 bases removed from V and 0 bases from J, the gap between germline ends came to 13 bases. The CDR3 runs to 15 residues. From germline, CDR1 is SEHNR and CDR2 FQNEAQ (reference sequence). The origin of this receptor is an adult in good health. The chain recombines TRBV7-9 with TRBJ1-1, with D possibly being TRBD1 (6 bases). The material sequenced was peripheral blood, taken on day 0 of AZD1222 vaccination. The CDR3 region has the DNA TGTGCCAGCAGCGGATGGGACACCATGAACACTGAAGCTTTCTTT. Translating it yields CASSGWDTMNTEAFF.